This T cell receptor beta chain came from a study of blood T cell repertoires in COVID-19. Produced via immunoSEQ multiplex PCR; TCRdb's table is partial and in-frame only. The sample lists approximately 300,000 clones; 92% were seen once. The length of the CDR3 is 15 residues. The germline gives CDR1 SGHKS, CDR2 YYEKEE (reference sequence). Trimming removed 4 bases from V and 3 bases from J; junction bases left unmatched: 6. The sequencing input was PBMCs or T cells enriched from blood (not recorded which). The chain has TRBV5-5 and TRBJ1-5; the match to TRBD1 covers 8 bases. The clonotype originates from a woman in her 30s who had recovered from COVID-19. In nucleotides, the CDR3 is TGTGCCAGCAGCGTGACAGGGGCCGACAATCAGCCCCAGCATTTT. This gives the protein CASSVTGADNQPQHF.